This is a list of T cell receptor beta chains from one sample in a study of CD4 T cells in relation to SARS-CoV-2 and coronaviruses. These receptors' antigens are unknown. Assay used: immunoSEQ multiplex PCR; TCRdb lists only in-frame clones, some missing. The sample consists of tens of thousands of clones, over 65% of them appearing once. What was sequenced was CD4+ T cells from PBMCs, cultured in vitro. These TCRs come from a human donor in good health. Both conserved end residues are part of each CDR3. The order of the fields is CDR3 length, V gene, clone size, D gene, J gene, CDR3 protein, CDR3 DNA. The D gene is left open where the match is weak. Clone size is given for some rows only: seen once, a few or many times, or a class if the clone is expanded.

14	TRBV6-5	-	-	TRBJ2-5	CASSFGTGGETQYF	TGTGCCAGCAGCTTTGGGACGGGCGGGGAGACCCAGTACTTC
14	TRBV7-9	-	-	TRBJ1-1	CASSLVAGNTEAFF	TGTGCCAGCAGCTTAGTAGCAGGGAACACTGAAGCTTTCTTT
18	TRBV6-2/TRBV6-3	-	-	TRBJ1-5	CASSYSPQGGTFNQPQHF	TGTGCCAGCAGTTACTCGCCACAGGGAGGAACCTTCAATCAGCCCCAGCATTTT
13	TRBV7-8	few	TRBD2	TRBJ2-7	CASSIGLANEQYF	TGTGCCAGCAGCATAGGACTAGCGAACGAGCAGTACTTC
15	TRBV5-1	-	-	TRBJ2-3	CASDSGSPSTDTQYF	TGCGCCAGTGATTCGGGGTCCCCAAGCACAGATACGCAGTATTTT
14	TRBV7-2	-	TRBD2	TRBJ2-5	CASSPQAGEETQYF	TGTGCCAGCAGCCCGCAGGCGGGGGAAGAGACCCAGTACTTC
12	TRBV30	-	-	TRBJ1-2	CAWSRTVGGYTF	TGTGCCTGGAGCCGCACGGTTGGTGGCTACACCTTC
16	TRBV3-1/TRBV3-2	-	TRBD1	TRBJ1-2	CASSLEGDRGFYGYTF	TGTGCCAGCAGCCTAGAAGGAGACAGGGGCTTCTATGGCTACACCTTC
15	TRBV5-1	-	-	TRBJ2-3	CASSPRGAGTDTQYF	TGCGCCAGCAGCCCCCGGGGGGCCGGCACAGATACGCAGTATTTT
15	TRBV4-3	-	-	TRBJ1-6	CASSQESYYNSPLHF	TGCGCCAGCAGCCAAGAGTCCTATTATAATTCACCCCTCCACTTT
12	TRBV7-2	-	-	TRBJ2-7	CASSLNEGEQYF	TGTGCCAGCAGCTTAAACGAGGGCGAGCAGTACTTC
13	TRBV27	-	-	TRBJ1-2	CASGRLGVYGYTF	TGTGCCAGCGGTCGACTAGGGGTCTATGGCTACACCTTC
13	TRBV28	-	TRBD2	TRBJ2-5	CASSLFAGGTQYF	TGTGCCAGCAGTTTATTTGCGGGAGGAACCCAGTACTTC
12	TRBV29-1	-	-	TRBJ2-7	CSVEGAWNEQYF	TGCAGCGTTGAAGGTGCCTGGAACGAGCAGTACTTC
16	TRBV18	-	-	TRBJ2-2	CASSPSPLQSKRELFF	TGTGCCAGCTCACCATCTCCCTTGCAGAGCAAAAGGGAGCTGTTTTTT
17	TRBV7-2	-	TRBD2	TRBJ2-1	CASTNRRGENPYNEQFF	TGTGCCAGCACCAATCGCCGGGGGGAGAACCCCTACAATGAGCAGTTCTTC
18	TRBV7-9	-	TRBD1	TRBJ2-5	CASSLVSVGQGRKETQYF	TGTGCCAGCAGCTTAGTTTCGGTCGGACAGGGGAGAAAAGAGACCCAGTACTTC
17	TRBV4-1	-	-	TRBJ2-4	CASSPRFQPGAKNIQYF	TGCGCCAGCAGCCCTAGGTTCCAACCCGGGGCCAAAAACATTCAGTACTTC
14	TRBV6-5	-	-	TRBJ1-2	CASSPERGWYGYTF	TGTGCCAGCAGTCCGGAGAGGGGGTGGTATGGCTACACCTTC
15	TRBV5-5	-	-	TRBJ1-3	CASSFWDFSGNTIYF	TGTGCCAGCAGCTTTTGGGACTTTTCTGGAAACACCATATATTTT
15	TRBV5-1	-	TRBD1	TRBJ1-2	CASSWDRGTLYGYTF	TGCGCCAGCAGCTGGGACAGGGGGACCCTCTATGGCTACACCTTC
16	TRBV7-8	-	-	TRBJ1-1	CASRQTGYILDTEAFF	TGTGCCAGCAGACAAACAGGTTATATCCTCGACACTGAAGCTTTCTTT
16	TRBV11-3	-	TRBD1	TRBJ2-3	CASSYRQGGAPDTQYF	TGTGCCAGCAGCTATCGACAGGGTGGGGCCCCAGATACGCAGTATTTT
15	TRBV5-1	-	-	TRBJ2-3	CASSLAGRVRSTQYF	TGCGCCAGCAGCTTGGCCGGGCGGGTCAGGAGTACGCAGTATTTT
16	TRBV5-1	-	-	TRBJ2-2	CASSLEGIENTGELFF	TGCGCCAGCAGCTTGGAGGGCATTGAGAACACCGGGGAGCTGTTTTTT
15	TRBV5-1	-	-	TRBJ2-7	CASSLGGGEPYEQYF	TGCGCCAGCAGCTTGGGAGGTGGGGAGCCCTACGAGCAGTACTTC
14	TRBV29-1	-	TRBD1	TRBJ1-1	CSVVGTGMNTEAFF	TGCAGCGTTGTGGGGACAGGGATGAACACTGAAGCTTTCTTT
15	TRBV21-1	-	-	TRBJ2-4	CASNRTQNTKNIQYF	TGTGCCAGCAACCGGACCCAGAATACCAAAAACATTCAGTACTTC
15	TRBV5-4	-	TRBD1	TRBJ1-1	CASSSAGTANTEAFF	TGTGCCAGCAGCTCGGCCGGGACAGCGAACACTGAAGCTTTCTTT
15	TRBV7-2	-	TRBD1	TRBJ1-4	CASSANRGRNEKLFF	TGTGCCAGCAGCGCTAACAGGGGGCGGAATGAAAAACTGTTTTTT
12	TRBV2	-	-	TRBJ2-5	CATSAGGETQYF	TGTGCCACCTCGGCAGGGGGGGAGACCCAGTACTTC
14	TRBV27	-	TRBD2	TRBJ2-1	CASSPSGGYNEQFF	TGTGCCAGTTCCCCCAGCGGGGGCTACAATGAGCAGTTCTTC